This T cell receptor beta chain was retrieved from a study of cytomegalovirus exposure and HLA in healthy donors. Study summary: The 550 to 800 first-cohort repertoires and the approximately 110 validation repertoires shared the same platform, a later analysis reported. Points from the study as a whole: Roughly 170 TCR beta chains were listed as cytomegalovirus-associated. Rarity held for most TCR sequences, but there were some public TCRs that occurred in many donors. That first-cohort TCR clusters tended to co-occur in the roughly 130 validation repertoires was found in a later analysis.

Method: immunoSEQ multiplex PCR; TCRdb's copy keeps in-frame clones and lacks some. The table lists 110,000 to 150,000 clones, about 89% of them singletons, with about 0.7% in the top ten. The count of this clone is one. Its antigen is not known. One end of the junction does not line up with germline, which may come from a read error. Germline V lookup: CDR1 KGHSH, CDR2 LQKENI. The CDR3 has 15 amino acids. This clonotype was sampled from a man aged 18 to 29 in good health and CMV-seronegative. The V gene is TRBV18, the J gene TRBJ2-1, with D perhaps matching TRBD2 (5 bases). The sequencing sample was made of PBMCs. CDR3 amino acids: CASSPPRTGTGEQFF. CDR3 DNA: TGTGCCAGCTCCCCACCTAGGACGGGAACGGGTGAGCAGTTCTTC.